Below, 21 T cell receptor beta chains from the same sample are listed, as sequenced in a study of T-cell reconstitution after alpha-beta-depleted transplantation in children. Construction of the TCRbeta library involved unique molecular identifiers. Using its own MiXCR run on the PCR reads, TCRdb lists one record per CDR3 protein. The sample yields 250,000 to 400,000 distinct CDR3 sequences, 23% seen once. The specimen was PBMCs, mostly from graft donor cells, collected 180 days after TCRalphabeta/CD19-depleted stem cell transplant. The receptor source for this set is a male patient between 5 and 17 years old who had a stem cell transplant for acute lymphoblastic leukemia, so the T cells may come from the graft donor.

The sample holds a few counts of this clonotype. This sequence joins TRBV13 and TRBJ2-5; the D gene is possibly TRBD2 (5 bases). This CDR3 is 15 amino acids long. Trimming pared 4 bases from V and 3 bases from J, leaving 15 bases between. From germline, CDR1 is PRHDT and CDR2 FYEKMQ (reference sequence). CDR3 DNA: TGTGCCAGCAGCTCACAAGCGGCGCCGAAAGAGACCCAGTACTTC. Translation gives CASSSQAAPKETQYF.

This clonotype was picked up a small number of times. The chain is built from TRBV24-1 and TRBJ2-7, with 9 bases aligning to TRBD1. This CDR3 comprises 13 residues. Germline values: CDR1 KGHDR, CDR2 SFDVKD. J gave up 3 bases and V 7 bases, and 3 bases lay outside the gene matches. The CDR3 DNA reads TGTGCCACCAGACAGGGGGCTGGCTACGAGCAGTACTTC. It translates to CATRQGAGYEQYF.

There are a few counts of this clonotype. J is TRBJ2-1 and V is TRBV4-1, with 9 bases matching TRBD2. The CDR3 loop spans 17 amino acids. V lost 3 bases, J lost 3 bases, and 9 bases stayed unmatched. The germline CDR1 and CDR2 sequences are MGHRA and YSYEKL. CDR3 bases: TGCGCCAGCAGCCATTCGGCCTCTAGCGGGGTCTACAATGAGCAGTTCTTC. It translates to CASSHSASSGVYNEQFF.

The chain is built from TRBV7-3 and TRBJ2-5; possibly TRBD2 for D (5 bases). Germline values: CDR1 SGHTA, CDR2 FQGTGA. The CDR3 has 14 amino acids. V was clipped by 1 base and J by 3 bases, with 9 bases between them. The CDR3 loop is CASSLNPAEETQYF. The CDR3 coding sequence is TGTGCCAGCAGCTTAAATCCAGCGGAAGAGACCCAGTACTTC.

Only a few counts were recorded for this clonotype. The chain recombines TRBV10-3 with TRBJ2-5, with TRBD1 matching over 10 bases. This CDR3 is 14 amino acids long. The germline V gene encodes CDR1 ENHRY and CDR2 SYGVKD. J lost 5 bases, V lost 3 bases, and 3 bases had no gene match. The CDR3 loop reads CAISDDRGPETQYF. In DNA form, the CDR3 reads TGTGCCATCAGTGATGACAGGGGGCCGGAGACCCAGTACTTC.

The genes are TRBV13 and TRBJ2-5, with D possibly matching TRBD1 (6 bases). The CDR3 runs to 15 residues. Germline-derived CDR1 and CDR2 are PRHDT and FYEKMQ (reference sequence). With 4 bases removed from V and 1 base from J, the gap between germline ends came to 13 bases. This CDR3 is CASSSQAGVQETQYF. In DNA form, the CDR3 reads TGTGCCAGCAGCTCCCAGGCAGGGGTCCAAGAGACCCAGTACTTC. Using reference TRBV13 and TRBJ2-5 for the parts outside the CDR3, the full variable domain is AAGVIQSPRHLIKEKRETATLKCYPIPRHDTVYWYQQGPGQDPQFLISFYEKMQSDKGSIPDRFSAQQFSDYHSELNMSSLELGDSALYFCASSSQAGVQETQYFGPGTRLLVL.

This clonotype has more than one count but fewer than ten. This chain links TRBV20-1 with TRBJ2-7, with 7 bases lining up with TRBD1. CDR1 is DFQATT, CDR2 SNEGSKA, per germline (reference sequence). The V gene end was trimmed by 3 bases and the J gene end by 3 bases; junction bases not matched to a gene: 8. The CDR3 extends over 14 amino acids. The CDR3 sequence is CSARRTGVLYEQYF. CDR3 nucleotide sequence: TGCAGTGCTAGGAGGACAGGTGTCCTCTACGAGCAGTACTTC.

This clonotype showed up just a few times. The chain is built from TRBV7-6 and TRBJ1-2, with D maybe TRBD1 (6 bases). Germline assignment: CDR1 SGHVS and CDR2 FNYEAQ. The CDR3 is made up of 16 amino acids. Trimming removed 4 bases at V and 0 bases at J, with 15 bases between. The CDR3 protein is CASSSLTGHPNYGYTF. The DNA of the CDR3 is TGTGCCAGCAGCTCGCTGACAGGCCATCCTAACTATGGCTACACCTTC.

The chain combines TRBV20-1 with TRBJ2-3; D may be TRBD1 (5 bases). Trimming removed 4 bases from V and 2 bases from J, with 7 bases in between. The germline V gene encodes CDR1 DFQATT and CDR2 SNEGSKA (reference sequence). CDR3 length: 12 amino acids. DNA for the CDR3: TGCAGTGCTACGGACACCACAGATACGCAGTATTTT. Translation gives CSATDTTDTQYF.

The chain is built from TRBV6-1 and TRBJ2-7; no definite D call. In germline, CDR1 is MNHNS, CDR2 SASEGT. CDR3 length: 11 residues. Between the trimmed V and J ends, which lost 3 bases and 10 bases, there was a span of 10 bases. The DNA for the CDR3 is TGTGCCAGCAGTGACGGCGGAGATCAGTACTTC. Translated, it gives CASSDGGDQYF.

The V and J genes are TRBV29-1 and TRBJ1-2; 7 nucleotides match TRBD1. The germline gives CDR1 SQVTM, CDR2 ANQGSEA. J was trimmed by 4 bases and V by 6 bases; bases with no gene match: 5. The CDR3 totals 12 residues. CDR3 protein: CSVAGTVYGYTF. The CDR3 nucleotides read TGCAGCGTCGCAGGGACAGTCTATGGCTACACCTTC.

The chain links TRBV19 to TRBJ2-7; 9 positions match TRBD2. V was clipped by 5 bases and J by 3 bases; unmatched bases: 11. Per the germline V gene, CDR1 is LNHDA and CDR2 is SQIVND (reference sequence). The CDR3 loop spans 16 amino acids. The CDR3 loop reads CASSESPLAGVYEQYF. In nucleotides, the CDR3 is TGTGCCAGTAGTGAATCCCCATTAGCGGGAGTCTACGAGCAGTACTTC.

The V call is TRBV6-1, the J call TRBJ1-1; D is perhaps TRBD1 (6 bases). Germline V gene data show CDR1 as MNHNS and CDR2 as SASEGT. The V and J ends lost 6 bases and 4 bases respectively, with 18 bases between them. CDR3 length: 15 amino acids. The CDR3, as DNA: TGTGCCAGCAGACAGCAGGGGTTCGGTGTCACTGAAGCTTTCTTT. Protein sequence: CASRQQGFGVTEAFF.

This clonotype has only a few counts. The chain carries TRBV5-1 and TRBJ2-5; 9 nucleotides align to TRBD2. With V trimmed by 4 bases and J by 5 bases, 9 bases remained unmatched. The CDR3 has 15 residues. Germline V gene data show CDR1 as SGHRS and CDR2 as YFSETQ. Here the CDR3 DNA reads TGCGCCAGCAGCGCCGGGACTAGCTCGGGCGAGACCCAGTACTTC. Protein: CASSAGTSSGETQYF.

Only one count was recorded for this clonotype. The rearrangement joins TRBV5-4 to TRBJ2-3; the match to TRBD1 covers 8 bases. Germline V lookup: CDR1 SGHNT, CDR2 YYREEE (reference sequence). The CDR3 is made up of 15 amino acids. The V gene end was trimmed by 4 bases and the J gene end by 4 bases; junction bases not matched to a gene: 8. Here the CDR3 DNA reads TGTGCCAGCAGCAGAGACAGGGGAAGCCCAGATACGCAGTATTTT. Amino acids: CASSRDRGSPDTQYF.

The chain employs TRBV12-3 or TRBV12-4 and TRBJ2-1; tentative D call: TRBD2 (6 bases). The CDR3 spans 13 residues. The V end was cut by 6 bases, the J end by 10 bases, with 16 bases between. The CDR3 region has the DNA TGTGCCAGCAGCCCTGGACTACCCTCAGAGCAGTTCTTC. Translation: CASSPGLPSEQFF.

There are a few counts of this clonotype. The rearrangement joins TRBV5-1 to TRBJ2-7; the D gene is possibly TRBD2 (5 bases). The CDR3 is 15 residues long. The V and J ends lost 1 base and 0 bases respectively, with 11 bases between them. Looked up from germline, CDR1 is SGHRS and CDR2 is YFSETQ. CDR3 sequence reads: CASSLLRGSSYEQYF. Here the CDR3 DNA reads TGCGCCAGCAGCTTGTTGCGCGGGTCCTCCTACGAGCAGTACTTC.

This clonotype was picked up a small number of times. The chain uses TRBV5-1 and TRBJ1-2; D is undetermined. The V and J ends lost 0 bases and 0 bases respectively, with 12 bases between them. In germline, CDR1 is SGHRS, CDR2 YFSETQ. CDR3 length equals 16 residues. The CDR3 coding sequence is TGCGCCAGCAGCTTGGACGGGCTCGCAGCTAACTATGGCTACACCTTC. This sequence encodes CASSLDGLAANYGYTF.

V and J are TRBV18 and TRBJ2-1, with no clear D. The CDR3 is 16 amino acids. Trimming took 3 bases from V and 0 from J, leaving 12 bases between them. Germline CDR1 and CDR2: KGHSH and LQKENI. CDR3 DNA: TGTGCCAGCTCACCTAGAAGTCTGAGCTCCTACAATGAGCAGTTCTTC. This encodes CASSPRSLSSYNEQFF.

This clonotype was seen more than once but under ten times. The V and J genes are TRBV5-6 and TRBJ1-4; no reliable D call. Looked up from germline, CDR1 is SGHDT and CDR2 is YYEEEE. The CDR3 spans 15 residues. The germline V and J ends were trimmed by 6 bases and 0 bases, with 12 bases remaining between them. The CDR3 sequence is CASKLITATNEKLFF. The CDR3 nucleotides read TGTGCCAGCAAGCTAATAACAGCAACTAATGAAAAACTGTTTTTT.

The rearrangement joins TRBV5-6 to TRBJ2-3; tentatively, D is TRBD1 (6 bases). The V gene lost 0 bases and the J gene lost 1 base, with 6 bases spanning the gap. CDR1 is SGHDT, CDR2 YYEEEE, per germline. CDR3 length: 14 residues. In DNA form, the CDR3 reads TGTGCCAGCAGCTTGGAGGGGGGCACAGATACGCAGTATTTT. Its translation: CASSLEGGTDTQYF.